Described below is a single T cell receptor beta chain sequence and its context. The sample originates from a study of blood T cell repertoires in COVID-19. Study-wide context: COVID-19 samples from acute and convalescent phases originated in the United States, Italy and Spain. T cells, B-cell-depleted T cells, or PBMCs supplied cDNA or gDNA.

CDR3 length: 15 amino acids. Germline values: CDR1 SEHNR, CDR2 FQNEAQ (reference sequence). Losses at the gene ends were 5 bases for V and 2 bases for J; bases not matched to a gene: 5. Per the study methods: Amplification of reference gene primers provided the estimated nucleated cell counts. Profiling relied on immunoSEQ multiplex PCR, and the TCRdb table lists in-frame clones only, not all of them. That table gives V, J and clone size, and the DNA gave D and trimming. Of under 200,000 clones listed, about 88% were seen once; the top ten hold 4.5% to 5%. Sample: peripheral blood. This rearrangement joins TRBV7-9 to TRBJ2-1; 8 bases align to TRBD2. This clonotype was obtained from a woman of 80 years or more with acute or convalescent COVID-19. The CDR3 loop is CASSHTGRAYNEQFF. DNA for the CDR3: TGTGCCAGCAGCCACACCGGGAGGGCCTACAATGAGCAGTTCTTC.